A selection of T cell receptor beta chains follows, all from one sample in a study of control samples from healthy donors and cancer patients. TCRdb's copy holds only in-frame clones and misses some; the assay was immunoSEQ multiplex PCR. The repertoire holds 130,000 or so clones, 87% seen once, with 9% to 13% in the top ten. The specimen was blood. These receptors were taken from a man aged 30-40 years in good health. CDR3s include the opening cysteine and the closing phenylalanine or tryptophan. Each record gives: CDR3 DNA, CDR3 protein, V gene, J gene, clone size, D gene. A D gene is named only where the DNA matches it firmly. The size entry is marked missing in some rows and otherwise reads once, few, many or a size class.

CDR3 DNA: TGTGCCAGCAGCCAGGGGGGACGGGGATCCTACGAGCAGTACTTC
CDR3 protein: CASSQGGRGSYEQYF
V gene: TRBV7-9
J gene: TRBJ2-7
clone size: -
D gene: -

CDR3 DNA: TGTGCCAGCAGTGAAGTGGACAGGGAGGGTTCACCCCTCCACTTT
CDR3 protein: CASSEVDREGSPLHF
V gene: TRBV2
J gene: TRBJ1-6
clone size: once
D gene: TRBD1

CDR3 DNA: TGTGCCAGCAGCAAAGGGACAGCTAACTATGGCTACACCTTC
CDR3 protein: CASSKGTANYGYTF
V gene: TRBV21-1
J gene: TRBJ1-2
clone size: -
D gene: -

CDR3 DNA: TGTGCCAGCAGCACCGGACAGGGCAATACGCAGTATTTT
CDR3 protein: CASSTGQGNTQYF
V gene: TRBV11-3
J gene: TRBJ2-3
clone size: -
D gene: TRBD1

CDR3 DNA: TGTGCCACCAGCAGAGATTCGACCTCCACTGAAGCTTTCTTT
CDR3 protein: CATSRDSTSTEAFF
V gene: TRBV15
J gene: TRBJ1-1
clone size: -
D gene: -

CDR3 DNA: TGTGCCAGTAGCCCCGGGTCGGGGTCGGCCCCTTATAATTCACCCCTCCACTTT
CDR3 protein: CASSPGSGSAPYNSPLHF
V gene: TRBV19
J gene: TRBJ1-6
clone size: -
D gene: -

CDR3 DNA: TGCAGCGTTGAAGGACGGCAGTATACGCAGTATTTT
CDR3 protein: CSVEGRQYTQYF
V gene: TRBV29-1
J gene: TRBJ2-3
clone size: -
D gene: -

CDR3 DNA: TGCAGCGTCGTCCGGAGTGCGAACACTGAAGCTTTCTTT
CDR3 protein: CSVVRSANTEAFF
V gene: TRBV29-1
J gene: TRBJ1-1
clone size: -
D gene: -

CDR3 DNA: TGCGCCAGCAGCCTCTTCAATGGGGATAGCAATCAGCCCCAGCATTTT
CDR3 protein: CASSLFNGDSNQPQHF
V gene: TRBV4-1
J gene: TRBJ1-5
clone size: -
D gene: -

CDR3 DNA: TGTGCCACCAGTGATTTGAGGCGGGACAGGGGGCTGGAAGGCTACACCTTC
CDR3 protein: CATSDLRRDRGLEGYTF
V gene: TRBV24-1
J gene: TRBJ1-2
clone size: -
D gene: TRBD1

CDR3 DNA: TGTGCCAGCAGCCACCCGGGACCGACAATCTTCTTT
CDR3 protein: CASSHPGPTIFF
V gene: TRBV3-1/TRBV3-2
J gene: TRBJ1-1
clone size: -
D gene: -

CDR3 DNA: TGTGCCACCAGTGATCGACAGGTCCCCTGGTACGAGCAGTACTTC
CDR3 protein: CATSDRQVPWYEQYF
V gene: TRBV24-1
J gene: TRBJ2-7
clone size: -
D gene: -

CDR3 DNA: TGTGCCAGCAGCGTAGGGGGCCACACTGAAGCTTTCTTT
CDR3 protein: CASSVGGHTEAFF
V gene: TRBV9
J gene: TRBJ1-1
clone size: -
D gene: -

CDR3 DNA: TGTGCCAGCAGTGAATTAGGACAGGGAAAACAGCCCCAGCATTTT
CDR3 protein: CASSELGQGKQPQHF
V gene: TRBV2
J gene: TRBJ1-5
clone size: few
D gene: TRBD1

CDR3 DNA: TGCGCCAGCAGCGTTACCGGGACTAGCGAAGCAGATACGCAGTATTTT
CDR3 protein: CASSVTGTSEADTQYF
V gene: TRBV5-1
J gene: TRBJ2-3
clone size: -
D gene: TRBD2

CDR3 DNA: TGTGCCTGGAGCACAACTGCGCCACCCCTCCACTTT
CDR3 protein: CAWSTTAPPLHF
V gene: TRBV30
J gene: TRBJ1-6
clone size: few
D gene: -

CDR3 DNA: TGTGCCAGCAGTTTATACGGGAATGGCTACACCTTC
CDR3 protein: CASSLYGNGYTF
V gene: TRBV28
J gene: TRBJ1-2
clone size: -
D gene: -

CDR3 DNA: TGTGCCAGCTCACCACAAAGACGGCACTCTGGGGCCAACGTCCTGACTTTC
CDR3 protein: CASSPQRRHSGANVLTF
V gene: TRBV18
J gene: TRBJ2-6
clone size: -
D gene: -

CDR3 DNA: TGCGCCAGCAGCTTGGTCGGGCTCGGAAGCACAGATACGCAGTATTTT
CDR3 protein: CASSLVGLGSTDTQYF
V gene: TRBV5-1
J gene: TRBJ2-3
clone size: -
D gene: -

CDR3 DNA: TGCGCCAGCAGCTTTTTTCCAGGGGAGGGGCAGCCCCAGCATTTT
CDR3 protein: CASSFFPGEGQPQHF
V gene: TRBV5-1
J gene: TRBJ1-5
clone size: -
D gene: -

CDR3 DNA: TGTGCCACCAGTGATTCGGTGGACGGCTACACCTTC
CDR3 protein: CATSDSVDGYTF
V gene: TRBV24-1
J gene: TRBJ1-2
clone size: -
D gene: -

CDR3 DNA: TGTGCCAGCAGCTTAGATTCATCAGGCCAGGGGAAGATTGCTTTCTTT
CDR3 protein: CASSLDSSGQGKIAFF
V gene: TRBV11-2
J gene: TRBJ1-1
clone size: few
D gene: -